This TCR beta chain was profiled in a study of Ad26.COV2.S vaccination and SARS-CoV-2 variants. Study at large: The study gave Ad26.COV2.S intramuscularly, once or twice 56 days apart.

Study observations and caveats: Across vaccine and placebo recipients, the breadth of non-spike TCRs was similar. Greater spike-specific TCR breadth was seen in vaccine recipients than in placebo recipients.

The CDR3 contains 16 residues. Unmatched junction bases numbered 8, after V lost 4 bases and J lost 5 bases. CDR1 is WSHSY and CDR2 is SAAADI in the germline V gene. As to treatment: some 20 received Ad26.COV2.S at low or high dose, single or two shots; about 5 received placebo; per-sample allocation not given. Specimen acquisition occurred on day 63 following the initial vaccine or placebo injection. Cohort 1b enrolled adults aged 18-55 years in Boston. A word on this clone: Its antigen is unidentified.

The data were produced by immunoSEQ multiplex PCR, yet TCRdb's version contains in-frame clones alone and is incomplete. The top ten clones hold more than 10% of a sample with about 480,000 clones, 87% of them seen once. The V gene is TRBV10-2, the J gene TRBJ2-7; 13 nucleotides agree with TRBD2. The TCR was taken from a person between 18 and 65 years old who received the Ad26.COV2.S COVID-19 vaccine or a placebo. The sequenced sample was peripheral blood, obtained in a trial of Ad26.COV2.S vaccine versus placebo. The CDR3 protein is CASSVRTSGRGDEQYF. CDR3 DNA sequence: TGCGCCAGCAGTGTCAGGACTAGCGGGAGAGGGGACGAGCAGTACTTC.